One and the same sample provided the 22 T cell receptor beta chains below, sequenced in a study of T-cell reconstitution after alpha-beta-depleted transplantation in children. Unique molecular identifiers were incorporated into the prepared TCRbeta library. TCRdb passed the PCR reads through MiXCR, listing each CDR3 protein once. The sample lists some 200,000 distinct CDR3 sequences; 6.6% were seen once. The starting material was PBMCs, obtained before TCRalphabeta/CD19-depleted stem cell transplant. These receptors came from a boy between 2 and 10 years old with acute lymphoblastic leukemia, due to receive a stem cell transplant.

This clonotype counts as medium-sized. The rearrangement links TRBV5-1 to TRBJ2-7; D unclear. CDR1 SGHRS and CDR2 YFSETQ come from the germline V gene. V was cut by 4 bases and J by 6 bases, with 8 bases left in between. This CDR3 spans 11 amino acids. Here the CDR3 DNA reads TGCGCCAGCAGCCAAGACCGCGAGCAGTACTTC. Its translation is CASSQDREQYF.

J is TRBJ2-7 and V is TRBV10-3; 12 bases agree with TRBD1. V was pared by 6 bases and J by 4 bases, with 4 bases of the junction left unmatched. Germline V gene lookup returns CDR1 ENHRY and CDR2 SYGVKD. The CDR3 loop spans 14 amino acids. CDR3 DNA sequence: TGTGCCATCAGCCGGGACAGGGGGCTTTACGAGCAGTACTTC. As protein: CAISRDRGLYEQYF.

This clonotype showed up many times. CDR3 bases: TGTGCCAGCAGTTTATCGATATGGGGGCAAGGCACAGATACGCAGTATTTT. It translates to CASSLSIWGQGTDTQYF. This sequence joins TRBV27 and TRBJ2-3, with D possibly being TRBD1 (6 bases). Germline assignment: CDR1 MNHEY and CDR2 SMNVEV (reference sequence). This CDR3 spans 17 amino acids. V was trimmed by 0 bases and J by 1 base, leaving 14 bases between them.

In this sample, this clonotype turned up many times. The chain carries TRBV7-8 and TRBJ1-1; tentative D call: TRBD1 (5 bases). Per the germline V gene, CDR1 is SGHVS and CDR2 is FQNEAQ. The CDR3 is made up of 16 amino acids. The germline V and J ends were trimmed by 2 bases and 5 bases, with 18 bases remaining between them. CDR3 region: CASSLILGREGTEAFF. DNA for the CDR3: TGTGCCAGCAGCTTAATTCTGGGCAGGGAGGGAACTGAAGCTTTCTTT.

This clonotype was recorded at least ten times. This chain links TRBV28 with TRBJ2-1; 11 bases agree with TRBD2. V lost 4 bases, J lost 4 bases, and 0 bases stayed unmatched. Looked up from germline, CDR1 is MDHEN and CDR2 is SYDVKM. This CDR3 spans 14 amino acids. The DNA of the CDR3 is TGTGCCAGCAGTTGGACTAGCGGGTACAATGAGCAGTTCTTC. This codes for CASSWTSGYNEQFF.

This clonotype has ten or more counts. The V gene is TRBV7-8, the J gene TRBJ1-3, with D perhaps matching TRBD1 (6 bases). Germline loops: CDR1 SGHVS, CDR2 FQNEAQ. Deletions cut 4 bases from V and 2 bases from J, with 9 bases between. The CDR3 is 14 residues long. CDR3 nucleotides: TGTGCCAGCAGCTCTAGACAGGCTGGAAACACCATATATTTT. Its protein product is CASSSRQAGNTIYF.

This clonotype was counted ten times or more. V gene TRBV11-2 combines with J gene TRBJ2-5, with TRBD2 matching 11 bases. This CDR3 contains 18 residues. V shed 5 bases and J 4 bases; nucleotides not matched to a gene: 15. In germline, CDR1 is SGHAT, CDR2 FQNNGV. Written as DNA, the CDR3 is TGTGCCAGCAGCCCCCAGGTAGCGGGGGGGCTGGTACGAGAGACCCAGTACTTC. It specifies CASSPQVAGGLVRETQYF.

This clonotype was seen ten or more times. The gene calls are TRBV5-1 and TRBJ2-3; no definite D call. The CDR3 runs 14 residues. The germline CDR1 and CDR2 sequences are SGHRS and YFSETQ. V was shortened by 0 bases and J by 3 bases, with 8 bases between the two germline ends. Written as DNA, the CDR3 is TGCGCCAGCAGCTTGGTGGCCGAAACAGATACGCAGTATTTT. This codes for CASSLVAETDTQYF.

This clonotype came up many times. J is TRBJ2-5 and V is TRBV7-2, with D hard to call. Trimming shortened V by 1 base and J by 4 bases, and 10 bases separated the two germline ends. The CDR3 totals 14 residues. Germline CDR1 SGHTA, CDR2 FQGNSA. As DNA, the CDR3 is TGTGCCAGCAGCTTAGAGGTTGGAGTAGAGACCCAGTACTTC. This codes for CASSLEVGVETQYF.

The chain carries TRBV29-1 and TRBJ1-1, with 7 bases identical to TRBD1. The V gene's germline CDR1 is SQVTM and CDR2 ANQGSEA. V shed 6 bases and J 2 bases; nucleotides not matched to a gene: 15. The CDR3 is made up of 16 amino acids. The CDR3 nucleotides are TGCAGCGTGTGGGGTAAGGGACAGAGCAAAAACACTGAAGCTTTCTTT. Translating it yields CSVWGKGQSKNTEAFF.

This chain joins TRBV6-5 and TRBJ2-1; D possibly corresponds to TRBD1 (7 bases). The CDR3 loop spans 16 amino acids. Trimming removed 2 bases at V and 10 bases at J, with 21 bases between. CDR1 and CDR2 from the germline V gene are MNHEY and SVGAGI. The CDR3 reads CASSYTRGGARGEQFF. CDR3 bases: TGTGCCAGCAGTTACACCAGGGGAGGTGCCAGGGGGGAGCAGTTCTTC.

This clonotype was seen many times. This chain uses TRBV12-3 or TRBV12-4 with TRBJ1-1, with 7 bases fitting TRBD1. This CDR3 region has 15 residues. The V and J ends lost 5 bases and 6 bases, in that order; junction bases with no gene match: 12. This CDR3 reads CASSPGTTGYSEAFF. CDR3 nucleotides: TGTGCCAGCAGTCCCGGAACGACAGGGTACTCTGAAGCTTTCTTT.

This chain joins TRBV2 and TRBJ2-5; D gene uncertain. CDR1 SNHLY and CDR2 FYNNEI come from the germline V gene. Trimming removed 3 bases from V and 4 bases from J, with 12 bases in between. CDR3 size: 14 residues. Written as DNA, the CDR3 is TGTGCCAGCAGTGATAGTCCCGGCGGAGAGACCCAGTACTTC. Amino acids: CASSDSPGGETQYF.

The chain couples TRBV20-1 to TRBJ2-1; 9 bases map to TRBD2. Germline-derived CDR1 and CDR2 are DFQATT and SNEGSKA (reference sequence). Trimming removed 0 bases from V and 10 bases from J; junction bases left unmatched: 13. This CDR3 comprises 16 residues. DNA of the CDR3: TGCAGTGCTAGAGATTTGGATAGCGGGAGTTTCCGGGAGCAGTTCTTC. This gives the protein CSARDLDSGSFREQFF.

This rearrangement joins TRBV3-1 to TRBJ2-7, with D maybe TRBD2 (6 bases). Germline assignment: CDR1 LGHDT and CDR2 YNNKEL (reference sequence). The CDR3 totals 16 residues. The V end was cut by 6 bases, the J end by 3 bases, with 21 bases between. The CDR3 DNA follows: TGTGCCAGCAGTCTAGAACTCATCCGGGGGTACTACGAGCAGTACTTC. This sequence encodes CASSLELIRGYYEQYF.

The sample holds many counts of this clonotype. This CDR3 is CASSLGPPGTGQPQHF. DNA of the CDR3: TGTGCCAGCAGCTTAGGCCCTCCGGGAACGGGTCAGCCCCAGCATTTT. The J gene is TRBJ1-5, the V gene TRBV11-3; D is uncertain. The CDR3 totals 16 residues. Germline loops: CDR1 SGHNT, CDR2 YENEEA. Trimming removed 1 base at V and 6 bases at J, with 16 bases between.

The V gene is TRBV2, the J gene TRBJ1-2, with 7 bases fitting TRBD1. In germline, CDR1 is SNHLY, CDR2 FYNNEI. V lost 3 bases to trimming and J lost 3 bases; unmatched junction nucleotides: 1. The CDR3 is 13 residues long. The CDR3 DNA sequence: TGTGCCAGCAGTGAGGGGACAGACTATGGCTACACCTTC. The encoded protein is CASSEGTDYGYTF.

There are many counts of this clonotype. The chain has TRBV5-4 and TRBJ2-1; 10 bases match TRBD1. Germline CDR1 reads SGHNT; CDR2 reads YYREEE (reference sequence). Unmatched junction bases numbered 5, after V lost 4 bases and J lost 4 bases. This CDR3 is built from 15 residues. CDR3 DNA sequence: TGTGCCAGCAGCGCCCGGACAGGGGGATACAATGAGCAGTTCTTC. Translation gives CASSARTGGYNEQFF.

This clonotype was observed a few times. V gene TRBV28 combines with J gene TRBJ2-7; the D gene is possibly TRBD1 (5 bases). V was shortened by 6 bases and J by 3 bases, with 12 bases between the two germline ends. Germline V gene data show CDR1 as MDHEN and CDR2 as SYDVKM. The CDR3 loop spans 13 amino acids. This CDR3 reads CASRRGWGYEQYF. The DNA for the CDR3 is TGTGCCAGCAGAAGGGGATGGGGCTACGAGCAGTACTTC.

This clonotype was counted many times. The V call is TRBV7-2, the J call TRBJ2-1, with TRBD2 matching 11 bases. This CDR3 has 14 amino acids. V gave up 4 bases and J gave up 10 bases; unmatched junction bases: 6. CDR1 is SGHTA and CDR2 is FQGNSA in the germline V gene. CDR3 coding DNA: TGTGCCAGCAGCTCGGGACTAGCGGCCAGCGAGCAGTTCTTC. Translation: CASSSGLAASEQFF. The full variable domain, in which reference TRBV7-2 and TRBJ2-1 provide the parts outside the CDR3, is GAGVSQSPSNKVTEKGKDVELRCDPISGHTALYWYRQSLGQGLEFLIYFQGNSAPDKSGLPSDRFSAERTGGSVSTLTIQRTQQEDSAVYLCASSSGLAASEQFFGPGTRLTVL.

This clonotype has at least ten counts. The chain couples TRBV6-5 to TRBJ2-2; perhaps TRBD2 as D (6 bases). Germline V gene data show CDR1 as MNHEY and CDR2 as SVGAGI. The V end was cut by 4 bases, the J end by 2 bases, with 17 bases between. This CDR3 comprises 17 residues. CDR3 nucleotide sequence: TGTGCCAGCAGTTCCCTTGGTAGCGGAGCAAACACCGGGGAGCTGTTTTTT. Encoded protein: CASSSLGSGANTGELFF.

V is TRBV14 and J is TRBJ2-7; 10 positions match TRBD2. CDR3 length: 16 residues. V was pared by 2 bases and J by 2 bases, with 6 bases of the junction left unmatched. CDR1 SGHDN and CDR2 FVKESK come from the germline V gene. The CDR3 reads CASSQSKTSGPYEQYF. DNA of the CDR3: TGTGCCAGCAGCCAATCCAAGACTAGCGGGCCCTACGAGCAGTACTTC.